This TCR beta chain was found in a study of CD8+ T cells in alopecia areata. RNA was isolated and reverse transcribed to cDNA, the sequencing template. Sequencing was performed with immunoSEQ multiplex PCR; in TCRdb, only in-frame clones are kept and a portion is missing. In the table there are 200,000 to 250,000 clones, around 57% of which are singletons. Specified treatment: oral pan-JAK inhibitor, 5-10 mg twice daily. Germline-derived CDR1 and CDR2 are GTSNPN and SVGIG (reference sequence). J gave up 5 bases and V 8 bases, and 8 bases lay outside the gene matches. This CDR3 is built from 14 residues.

This receptor was identified in a human donor with alopecia areata. This chain uses TRBV30 with TRBJ2-2; 10 bases agree with TRBD2. This specimen consisted of CD4+ T cells sorted from blood, obtained at week 4, from a patient treated with tofacitinib. CDR3 residues: CAGTASGGTGELFF. In DNA, the CDR3 is TGTGCCGGAACCGCTAGCGGGGGTACCGGGGAGCTGTTTTTT.